This T cell receptor (beta chain) stems from a study of breast tumors, draining lymph nodes, adjacent tissues. Study-wide results and limits: Findings are consistent with lymph node origin and intratumoral expansion of most tumor T cells.

This clonotype has ten or more counts. Its antigen is not known. The CDR3 is 11 residues long. V was shortened by 6 bases and J by 1 base, with 3 bases between the two germline ends. CDR1 and CDR2 (germline): DFQATT, SNEGSKA (reference sequence). MiXCR was run by TCRdb on the multiplex PCR reads, yielding one entry per CDR3 protein. The data contain around 140,000 distinct CDR3 sequences, about 22% of them singletons. Samples came from axillary lymph nodes draining the breast cancer. The source material was axillary lymph node tissue. The chain is built from TRBV20-1 and TRBJ2-2; D ambiguous. The sequence came from a female donor with breast cancer. Some clones in this sample may be carry-over from other donors' samples. The CDR3 DNA follows: TGCAGTGCACAGAACACCGGGGAGCTGTTTTTT. It specifies CSAQNTGELFF.